These 25 T cell receptor beta chains were sequenced from one sample in a study of T cell repertoires in cytomegalovirus infection. Antigens for these TCRs are unknown. TCRdb re-called the reads through MiXCR, storing one row per CDR3 protein. The sample comprises about 770,000 distinct CDR3 sequences, 29% of which are singletons, and about an eighth rests with the top ten. The sequencing here drew on cultured CD8+ T cells from PBMCs, taken from culture after CMV antigen stimulation. The origin of the receptors is a human donor in good health (CMV status not recorded). Some clones in this sample may be carry-over from other donors' samples.

This clonotype was counted only a few times. The chain recombines TRBV19 with TRBJ2-1; 10 bases are shared with TRBD1. The CDR3 covers 14 residues. Germline assignment: CDR1 LNHDA and CDR2 SQIVND (reference sequence). V shed 8 bases and J 3 bases; nucleotides not matched to a gene: 4. The CDR3 loop is CASSTGGYYNEQFF. The CDR3 DNA reads TGTGCCAGTTCGACAGGGGGCTACTACAATGAGCAGTTCTTC.

This clonotype was counted at least ten times. The gene calls are TRBV12-5 and TRBJ2-7; D is unresolved. This CDR3 comprises 19 residues. Germline V gives CDR1 LGHNT, CDR2 FRNRAP. V shed 0 bases and J shed 0 bases, with 21 bases lying between them. CDR3 sequence: CASGLVKSRDRVFSYEQYV. The CDR3 DNA reads as TGTGCTAGTGGTTTGGTAAAGTCTCGTGACCGAGTATTCTCCTACGAGCAGTACGTC.

This clonotype was counted a few times. This chain's CDR3 is CASSTKRGEDYEQYF. In DNA form, the CDR3 reads TGTGCCAGCAGTACCAAGCGGGGGGAGGACTACGAGCAGTACTTC. The chain carries TRBV12-3 or TRBV12-4 and TRBJ2-7; 9 bases map to TRBD2. The V and J ends lost 5 bases and 3 bases, in that order; junction bases with no gene match: 8. The CDR3 length is 15 residues.

This clonotype was observed a few times. The chain couples TRBV28 to TRBJ1-5, with no clear D. Deletions cut 7 bases from V and 6 bases from J, with 10 bases between. The CDR3 contains 12 residues. Germline CDR1 and CDR2: MDHEN and SYDVKM. In DNA form, the CDR3 reads TGTGCCAGCAACTCCGTATCTCAGCCCCAGCATTTT. The encoded protein is CASNSVSQPQHF.

This clonotype was seen a handful of times. This chain joins TRBV24-1 and TRBJ2-1; possibly TRBD1 for D (6 bases). Germline CDR1 KGHDR, CDR2 SFDVKD. The CDR3 is 17 residues long. Between the trimmed V and J ends, which lost 4 bases and 0 bases, there was a span of 15 bases. The CDR3 coding sequence is TGTGCCACCAGTGAATTCAAGACGGACAGCTCCTACAATGAGCAGTTCTTC. This sequence encodes CATSEFKTDSSYNEQFF.

This rearrangement joins TRBV28 to TRBJ2-1; 11 bases fit TRBD2. CDR1 and CDR2 (germline): MDHEN, SYDVKM. Losses at the gene ends were 3 bases for V and 5 bases for J; bases not matched to a gene: 6. The CDR3 covers 16 residues. CDR3 region: CASSFLAGGLNNEQFF. The DNA of the CDR3 is TGTGCCAGCAGTTTCTTAGCGGGGGGGCTGAACAATGAGCAGTTCTTC. The whole variable domain, filled in from reference TRBV28 and TRBJ2-1, reads DVKVTQSSRYLVKRTGEKVFLECVQDMDHENMFWYRQDPGLGLRLIYFSYDVKMKEKGDIPEGYSVSREKKERFSLILESASTNQTSMYLCASSFLAGGLNNEQFFGPGTRLTVL.

This clonotype was recorded a few times. DNA of the CDR3: TGTGCCAGCAGTTTACTGGCCAGGGGCTTATGGAACACTGAAGCTTTCTTT. Protein product: CASSLLARGLWNTEAFF. The gene calls are TRBV28 and TRBJ1-1, with a tentative D call TRBD1 (6 bases). Germline values: CDR1 MDHEN, CDR2 SYDVKM. The CDR3 runs to 17 residues. V shed 2 bases and J shed 1 base, with 17 bases lying between them.

This clonotype has only one observation. The chain uses TRBV4-1 and TRBJ2-3, with 8 nucleotides matching TRBD1. Trimming took 1 base from V and 5 from J; bases not matched to a gene: 5. The CDR3 has 15 amino acids. Germline V CDR1 and CDR2: MGHRA, YSYEKL. CDR3 bases: TGCGCCAGCAGCCAAGTGCAGGGGGCGATAGATACGCAGTATTTT. This translates into CASSQVQGAIDTQYF.

The table lists this clonotype with a few counts. An end of the junction does not agree with germline; a read error may underlie this. V is TRBV7-6 and J is TRBJ2-7; possible D gene TRBD1, 5 bases. Looked up from germline, CDR1 is SGHVS and CDR2 is FNYEAQ. This CDR3 comprises 15 residues. Here the CDR3 reads CASSPDDSYPYEQYF. CDR3 DNA: TGTGCTAGCAGTCCAGACGACAGCTACCCCTACGAGCAGTACTTC.

Many counts were recorded for this clonotype. The CDR3 bases are TGTGCCAGCAGCGCCGGGACTAGCGGGGGCCATGAGCAGTTCTTC. Translated, it gives CASSAGTSGGHEQFF. V is TRBV5-6 and J is TRBJ2-1, with 14 nucleotides matching TRBD2. V lost 4 bases, J lost 8 bases, and 5 bases stayed unmatched. The CDR3 sequence is 15 residues long. Germline assignment: CDR1 SGHDT and CDR2 YYEEEE. Full variable domain (remainder filled in from reference TRBV5-6 and TRBJ2-1): DAGVTQSPTHLIKTRGQQVTLRCSPKSGHDTVSWYQQALGQGPQFIFQYYEEEERQRGNFPDRFSGHQFPNYSSELNVNALLLGDSALYLCASSAGTSGGHEQFFGPGTRLTVL.

V and J are TRBV7-3 and TRBJ2-5, with 7 bases that match TRBD2. The CDR3 is made up of 14 amino acids. The germline V gene encodes CDR1 SGHTA and CDR2 FQGTGA. V shed 5 bases, J shed 5 bases, and the junction held 8 bases outside the gene matches. The CDR3, as DNA: TGTGCCAGCAGCGGCACGGGGGGTCGGGAGACCCAGTACTTC. Protein sequence: CASSGTGGRETQYF.

The gene calls are TRBV7-9 and TRBJ2-7, with TRBD2 as a possible D gene (6 bases). The germline gives CDR1 SEHNR, CDR2 FQNEAQ (reference sequence). Trimming took 1 base from V and 5 from J, leaving 12 bases between them. This CDR3 contains 14 residues. The CDR3 region has the DNA TGTGCCAGCAGCTTAGGGGCACCGGGGGACGAGCAGTACTTC. Protein product: CASSLGAPGDEQYF. The full variable domain, with the rest looked up from reference TRBV7-9 and TRBJ2-7, is DTGVSQNPRHKITKRGQNVTFRCDPISEHNRLYWYRQTLGQGPEFLTYFQNEAQLEKSRLLSDRFSAERPKGSFSTLEIQRTEQGDSAMYLCASSLGAPGDEQYFGPGTRLTVT.

A word on this clonotype: The junction differs from germline at one of its ends, possibly a read error. The V gene is TRBV5-1, the J gene TRBJ1-1; TRBD1 matches at 7 bases. The CDR3 is 17 residues long. Germline V CDR1 and CDR2: SGHRS, YFSETQ. The CDR3 spells CASSPRDSGASNTGAFF. For the CDR3, the DNA is TGCGCCAGCAGCCCTCGGGACAGCGGGGCCTCAAACACTGGAGCTTTCTTT. Based on the CDR3 plus reference TRBV5-1 and TRBJ1-1, the full variable domain is KAGVTQTPRYLIKTRGQQVTLSCSPISGHRSVSWYQQTPGQGLQFLFEYFSETQRNKGNFPGRFSGRQFSNSRSEMNVSTLELGDSALYLCASSPRDSGASNTGAFFGQGTRLTVV.

This clonotype was observed at least ten times. The chain combines TRBV7-9 with TRBJ1-5, with D tentatively TRBD1 (6 bases). The CDR3 spans 15 residues. The germline gives CDR1 SEHNR, CDR2 FQNEAQ (reference sequence). V was clipped by 6 bases and J by 6 bases, with 18 bases between them. CDR3 sequence: CASSPLTGPGQPQHF. The CDR3 region has the DNA TGTGCCAGCAGTCCCCTAACAGGGCCGGGTCAGCCCCAGCATTTT.

The V and J genes are TRBV6-2 or TRBV6-3 and TRBJ1-5; D gene uncertain. Trimming left V 0 bases short and J 1 base short, with 4 bases between. CDR1 is MNHEY, CDR2 SVGEGT, per germline. CDR3 length: 14 residues. In DNA, the CDR3 is TGTGCCAGCAGTTACTCGTCAAGCAATCAGCCCCAGCATTTT. Its protein product is CASSYSSSNQPQHF.

Only a few counts were recorded for this clonotype. This sequence joins TRBV27 and TRBJ2-1; D perhaps matches TRBD1 (6 bases). Deletions cut 8 bases from V and 2 bases from J, with 13 bases between. Per the germline V gene, CDR1 is MNHEY and CDR2 is SMNVEV (reference sequence). This CDR3 comprises 14 residues. Here the CDR3 DNA reads TGTGCCAGCGGCCCCGGGACAACCTACAATGAGCAGTTCTTC. Encoded protein: CASGPGTTYNEQFF.

This clonotype was recorded once. The gene calls are TRBV5-5 and TRBJ1-2; perhaps TRBD1 as D (5 bases). From germline, CDR1 is SGHKS and CDR2 YYEKEE (reference sequence). The V gene lost 7 bases and the J gene lost 5 bases, with 30 bases spanning the gap. The CDR3 has 18 amino acids. This CDR3 is CASSTEPLQLSGWYGYTF. CDR3 bases: TGTGCCAGCTCTACTGAACCCTTACAGCTTTCAGGGTGGTATGGCTACACCTTC.

In its sample, this clonotype was seen many times. The gene calls are TRBV7-9 and TRBJ1-2; D not certain. Germline V gene data show CDR1 as SEHNR and CDR2 as FQNEAQ (reference sequence). The germline V and J ends were trimmed by 5 bases and 3 bases, with 13 bases remaining between them. This CDR3 has 14 amino acids. This CDR3 is CASSRPAVYYGYTF. Here the CDR3 DNA reads TGTGCCAGCAGCCGACCGGCGGTTTACTATGGCTACACCTTC.

The CDR3 DNA reads TGTGCCAGCAGTTTCGGGGGAATTGGAAACACCATATATTTT. Amino acid sequence: CASSFGGIGNTIYF. This sequence joins TRBV6-5 and TRBJ1-3; D is possibly TRBD1 (5 bases). The CDR3 loop spans 14 amino acids. Germline lookup yields CDR1 MNHEY and CDR2 SVGAGI. V lost 4 bases to trimming and J lost 3 bases, with 10 bases between them.

This clonotype was recorded at least ten times. The chain has TRBV7-6 and TRBJ2-1; perhaps TRBD1 as D (5 bases). V was shortened by 5 bases and J by 7 bases, with 9 bases between the two germline ends. The CDR3 runs to 12 residues. CDR1 is SGHVS, CDR2 FNYEAQ, per germline. The CDR3 nucleotides read TGTGCCAGCAGCGCTACAGGTAATGAGCAGTTCTTC. The encoded protein is CASSATGNEQFF.

Here the CDR3 DNA reads TGTGCCAGCACCCGAACAGGGGGCGACTATGGCTACACCTTC. Its protein product is CASTRTGGDYGYTF. V gene TRBV27 combines with J gene TRBJ1-2; TRBD1 matches at 9 bases. Germline V lookup: CDR1 MNHEY, CDR2 SMNVEV (reference sequence). Losses at the gene ends were 7 bases for V and 3 bases for J; bases not matched to a gene: 6. This CDR3 has 14 residues.

The table lists this clonotype with a few counts. This chain joins TRBV7-9 and TRBJ2-7; the match to TRBD1 covers 8 bases. This CDR3 spans 18 amino acids. J was trimmed by 4 bases and V by 4 bases; bases with no gene match: 18. Germline values: CDR1 SEHNR, CDR2 FQNEAQ (reference sequence). The CDR3 protein is CASSSSTGAPRSLYEQYF. The CDR3 DNA reads as TGTGCCAGCAGCTCCTCGACAGGGGCGCCTCGGTCTTTATACGAGCAGTACTTC.

The chain carries TRBV27 and TRBJ2-1; 10 nucleotides agree with TRBD2. Germline CDR1 is MNHEY and CDR2 is SMNVEV (reference sequence). The CDR3 extends over 20 amino acids. The V and J ends lost 7 bases and 2 bases, in that order; junction bases with no gene match: 20. The CDR3 nucleotides read TGTGCCAGCACCCCAGGGAGCGGGGGGGCTCCCGGTTCGCCCTACAATGAGCAGTTCTTC. Its protein is CASTPGSGGAPGSPYNEQFF.

This chain uses TRBV18 with TRBJ1-4; 8 bases align to TRBD1. The V segment lost 0 bases and the J segment 4 bases; nucleotides outside the gene matches: 7. Germline CDR1 KGHSH, CDR2 LQKENI. CDR3 size: 17 residues. CDR3 DNA: TGTGCCAGCTCACCACCAAGTCAGGGGGCCCTTAATGAAAAACTGTTTTTT. Residues: CASSPPSQGALNEKLFF.

The chain employs TRBV28 and TRBJ2-5, with a possible D match to TRBD1 (6 bases). CDR1 and CDR2 (germline): MDHEN, SYDVKM. The CDR3 consists of 18 residues. V was shortened by 0 bases and J by 2 bases, with 19 bases between the two germline ends. The CDR3: CASSLWPLLDRPQETQYF. CDR3 bases: TGTGCCAGCAGTTTATGGCCCTTATTAGACAGGCCACAAGAGACCCAGTACTTC.